A selection of T cell receptor beta chains follows, all from one sample in a study of beta chain features in type 1 diabetes. Sequenced by immunoSEQ multiplex PCR; TCRdb stores in-frame clones only, minus some. Here the sample spans 300,000 or so clones, roughly an eighth being singletons. The sample taken for sequencing was naive CD4+ T cells from blood. The origin of the receptors is a young man with type 1 diabetes. Each CDR3 is given with its conserved first and last residue. The D gene is left open where the match is weak. For some rows the clone size is stated as once, few or many, or as a class when expanded; others skip it.

V,D,J,size,CDR3,DNA
TRBV5-1,.,TRBJ2-1,few,CASSLRGGAYNEQFF,TGCGCCAGCAGCTTGAGAGGGGGGGCCTACAATGAGCAGTTCTTC
TRBV25-1,.,TRBJ2-1,.,CASSEGHRRVNEQFF,TGTGCCAGCAGTGAAGGTCATAGGAGGGTCAATGAGCAGTTCTTC
TRBV7-2,TRBD2,TRBJ2-5,.,CASSLSSGREETQYF,TGTGCCAGCAGCTTATCTAGCGGGAGGGAAGAGACCCAGTACTTC
TRBV2,TRBD2,TRBJ2-1,few,CASTLGPGGGNHEQFF,TGTGCCAGCACCTTGGGGCCCGGGGGAGGGAACCATGAGCAGTTCTTC
TRBV29-1,.,TRBJ1-5,few,CSVAVQGFNQPQHF,TGCAGCGTTGCTGTCCAGGGATTCAATCAGCCCCAGCATTTT
TRBV10-3,.,TRBJ2-1,.,CAISGGLARNEQFF,TGTGCCATCAGTGGAGGGCTAGCGAGGAATGAGCAGTTCTTC
TRBV29-1,.,TRBJ2-3,.,CSTGSGTDTQYF,TGCAGCACTGGGAGCGGCACAGATACGCAGTATTTT
TRBV28,TRBD1,TRBJ1-2,.,CASTPGQAQYGYTF,TGTGCCAGCACCCCCGGACAGGCCCAATATGGCTACACCTTC
TRBV28,.,TRBJ2-7,.,CASTPTVSYEQYF,TGTGCCAGCACCCCCACAGTTTCCTACGAGCAGTACTTC
TRBV19,TRBD1,TRBJ2-7,.,CASTSTGDEQYF,TGTGCCAGTACTTCGACAGGGGATGAGCAGTACTTC
TRBV19,TRBD1,TRBJ2-7,.,CASSGRDRGIEQYF,TGTGCCAGTAGTGGTAGGGACAGGGGTATCGAGCAGTACTTC
TRBV27,TRBD2,TRBJ2-7,.,CASSQPGTSGYEQYF,TGTGCCAGCAGCCAGCCCGGGACTAGCGGATACGAGCAGTACTTC
TRBV7-2,.,TRBJ1-2,few,CASSSSGVDRYGYTF,TGTGCCAGCAGCTCCAGCGGGGTCGATCGCTATGGCTACACCTTC
TRBV19,.,TRBJ2-1,.,CASSAANEQFF,TGTGCCAGTAGTGCTGCGAATGAGCAGTTCTTC